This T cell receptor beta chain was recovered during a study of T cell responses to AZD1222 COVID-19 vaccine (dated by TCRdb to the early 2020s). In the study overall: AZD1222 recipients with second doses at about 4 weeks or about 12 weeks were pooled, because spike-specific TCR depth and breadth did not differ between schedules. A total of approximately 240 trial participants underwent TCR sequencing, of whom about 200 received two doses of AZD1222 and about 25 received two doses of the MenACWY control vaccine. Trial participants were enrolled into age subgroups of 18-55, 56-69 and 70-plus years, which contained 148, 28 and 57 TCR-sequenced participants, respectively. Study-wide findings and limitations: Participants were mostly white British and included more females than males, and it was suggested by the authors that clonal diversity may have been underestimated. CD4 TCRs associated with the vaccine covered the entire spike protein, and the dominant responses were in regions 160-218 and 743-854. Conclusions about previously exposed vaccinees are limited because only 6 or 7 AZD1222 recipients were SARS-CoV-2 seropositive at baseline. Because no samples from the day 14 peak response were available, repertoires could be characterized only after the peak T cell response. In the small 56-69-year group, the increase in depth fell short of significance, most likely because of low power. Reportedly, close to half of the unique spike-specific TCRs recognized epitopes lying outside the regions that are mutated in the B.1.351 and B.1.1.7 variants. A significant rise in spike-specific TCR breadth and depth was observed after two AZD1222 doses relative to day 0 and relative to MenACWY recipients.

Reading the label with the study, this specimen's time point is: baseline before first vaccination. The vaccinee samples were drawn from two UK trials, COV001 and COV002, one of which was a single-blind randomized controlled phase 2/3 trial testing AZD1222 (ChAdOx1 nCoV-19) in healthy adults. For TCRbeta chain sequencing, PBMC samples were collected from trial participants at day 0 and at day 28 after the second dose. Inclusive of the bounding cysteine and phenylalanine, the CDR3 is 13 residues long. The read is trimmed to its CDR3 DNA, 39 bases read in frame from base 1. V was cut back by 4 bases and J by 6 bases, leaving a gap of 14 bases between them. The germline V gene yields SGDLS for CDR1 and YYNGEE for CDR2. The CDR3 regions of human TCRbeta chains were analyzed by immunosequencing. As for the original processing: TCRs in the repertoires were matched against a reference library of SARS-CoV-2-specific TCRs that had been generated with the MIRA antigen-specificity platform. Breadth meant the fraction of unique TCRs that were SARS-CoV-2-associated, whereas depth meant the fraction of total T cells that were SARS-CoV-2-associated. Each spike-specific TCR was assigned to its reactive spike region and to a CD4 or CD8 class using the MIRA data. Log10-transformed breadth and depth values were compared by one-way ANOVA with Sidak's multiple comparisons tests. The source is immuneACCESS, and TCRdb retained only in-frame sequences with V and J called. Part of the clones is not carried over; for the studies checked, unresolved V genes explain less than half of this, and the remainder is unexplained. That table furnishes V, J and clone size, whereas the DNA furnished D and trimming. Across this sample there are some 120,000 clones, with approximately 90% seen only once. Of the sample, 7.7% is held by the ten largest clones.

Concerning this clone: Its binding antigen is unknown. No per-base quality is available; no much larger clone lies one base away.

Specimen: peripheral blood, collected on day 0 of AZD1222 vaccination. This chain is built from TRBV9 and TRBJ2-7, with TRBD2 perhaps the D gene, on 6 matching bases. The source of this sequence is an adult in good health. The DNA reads TGTGCCAGCAGCTTTGACGGGGGTGCCGAGCAGTACTTC. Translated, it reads CASSFDGGAEQYF.